The 4 T cell receptor beta chains in this list originate from one sample, sequenced in a study of CD8+CD57+ T cells in acquired aplastic anemia. Using genomic DNA as the template, TCR beta VDJ and CDR3 profiling was carried out. TCRdb processed the reads anew with MiXCR; each CDR3 protein has one entry. The sample has some 180,000 distinct CDR3 sequences; 46% are singletons. Sequencing was carried out using sorted CD4+, CD8+, or CD8+CD57+ T cells (not recorded which) from PBMCs. The receptor set was obtained from a human donor in good health.

This chain connects TRBV19 to TRBJ2-7, with 8 positions matching TRBD2. Per the germline V gene, CDR1 is LNHDA and CDR2 is SQIVND (reference sequence). There are 14 residues in the CDR3. The junction had 14 bases not matched to a gene; V was cut back by 9 bases and J by 7 bases. Here the CDR3 DNA reads TGTGCCAGCAGCATTAGCGGGGCAAAGCCAGAGCAGTACTTC. Protein sequence: CASSISGAKPEQYF.

This clonotype was counted at least ten times. V is TRBV2 and J is TRBJ2-7, with D uncertain. Trimming took off 2 bases at V and 3 bases at J, with 8 bases between the two ends. The CDR3 runs to 13 residues. Per germline, CDR1 SNHLY and CDR2 FYNNEI. The CDR3: CASSENGYYEQYF. As DNA, the CDR3 is TGTGCCAGCAGTGAAAACGGATACTACGAGCAGTACTTC.

The chain uses TRBV12-3 or TRBV12-4 and TRBJ2-3, with unresolved D. This CDR3 comprises 13 residues. The ends were cut back, 3 bases at V and 6 bases at J, with 10 bases in the middle. The CDR3 is CASSLTSPDTQYF. Here the CDR3 DNA reads TGTGCCAGCAGTTTGACCTCCCCGGATACGCAGTATTTT.

This clonotype was seen at least ten times. This chain joins TRBV7-8 and TRBJ2-7; tentatively, D is TRBD1 (6 bases). The CDR3 consists of 12 residues. CDR1 SGHVS and CDR2 FQNEAQ come from the germline V gene. The V end was cut by 5 bases, the J end by 6 bases, with 11 bases between. CDR3 region: CASSPPRGEQYF. The DNA for the CDR3 is TGTGCCAGCAGCCCCCCCAGGGGCGAGCAGTACTTC.